This T cell receptor beta chain comes out of a study of T cell repertoires in cytomegalovirus infection. One entry per CDR3 protein results from TCRdb running MiXCR on the reads. The data contain around 490,000 distinct CDR3 sequences, around 27% of them seen just once; the ten biggest clones take up around 14%. This clonotype occurred many times. Antigen specificity is unknown. The CDR3 spans 13 residues. V gave up 5 bases and J gave up 8 bases; unmatched junction bases: 6. Germline CDR1 and CDR2: MNHEY and SVGEGT. General study points: CMV-specific TCR beta clonotypes restricted by HLA-C dominated the ex vivo response. Pooled public TCR beta family frequency picked out CMV carriers with the relevant HLA.

The chain recombines TRBV6-2 or TRBV6-3 with TRBJ1-2, with 9 bases identical to TRBD1. The specimen sequenced was PBMCs. The receptor was isolated from a human donor in good health (CMV status not recorded). Some clones in this sample may be carry-over from other donors' samples. CDR3 sequence: CASSPQGARGYTF. CDR3 DNA: TGTGCCAGCAGTCCACAGGGGGCTCGCGGCTACACCTTC.